The rows below give T cell receptor beta chains drawn from one sample of a study of identifying expanded T cells in peripheral blood. Data came from immunoSEQ multiplex PCR; TCRdb stores just in-frame clones and leaves some out. The repertoire consists of roughly 120,000 clones, with about nine tenths occurring once and the leading ten covering 8% to 9%. Sequenced input: blood. All receptors come from a person aged 18-70 years in good health. CDR3s include the opening cysteine and the closing phenylalanine or tryptophan. The D gene is left open where the match is weak. Clone size is shown for a subset of rows, as once, few, many or a class of expanded clone.

j_call v_call cdr3_length clone_size d_call cdr3_nt cdr3_aa
TRBJ1-5 TRBV2 13 - - TGTGCCACCACACAGGGTCTCAATCAGCCCCAGCATTTT CATTQGLNQPQHF
TRBJ2-7 TRBV2 12 few - TGTGCCAGCAGTGAATTTCAGGATGAGCAGTACTTC CASSEFQDEQYF
TRBJ2-3 TRBV2 19 - TRBD2 TGTGCCAGCAGGTTCCGATCCGGGACTAGCGGGAGGGCCGGGGATACGCAGTATTTT CASRFRSGTSGRAGDTQYF
TRBJ1-3 TRBV6-5 14 - - TGTGCCAGCAGTTATGGGTTCTCTGGAAACACCATATATTTT CASSYGFSGNTIYF
TRBJ1-4 TRBV27 15 - TRBD1 TGTGCCAGCAGGGCAGGGGGCGGGTTGGGTGAAAAACTGTTTTTT CASRAGGGLGEKLFF
TRBJ1-1 TRBV5-1 14 - - TGCGCCAGCAGCCTAACCGGGTCGAACACTGAAGCTTTCTTT CASSLTGSNTEAFF
TRBJ1-1 TRBV25-1 15 few TRBD1 TGTGCCAGCAGTCCCGCCGACAGGGGGTATACTGAAGCTTTCTTT CASSPADRGYTEAFF
TRBJ2-5 TRBV7-3 13 - - TGTGCCAGCAGCCCGGGACATCGGGAGACCCAGTACTTC CASSPGHRETQYF
TRBJ1-5 TRBV28 15 - - TGTGCCAGCAGTTTCCAGGGATATAGCAATCAGCCCCAGCATTTT CASSFQGYSNQPQHF
TRBJ1-1 TRBV11-1 16 - - TGTGCCAGCAGCCGTCCCTGGGGCCAGCTGGACACTGAAGCTTTCTTT CASSRPWGQLDTEAFF
TRBJ1-1 TRBV19 14 - - TGTGCCAGTAGTACCCCCCGAGGGAACACTGAAGCTTTCTTT CASSTPRGNTEAFF
TRBJ1-4 TRBV5-5 19 once - TGTGCCAGCAGCTTGCGAGTGTTGGTCACACTCGCAACTAATGAAAAACTGTTTTTT CASSLRVLVTLATNEKLFF
TRBJ2-7 TRBV6-1 13 - - TGTGCCAGCCGGGACGCCGGTGACTACGAGCAGTACTTC CASRDAGDYEQYF
TRBJ1-3 TRBV7-8 14 - - TGTGCCAGCAGCTTAGGGACATGGGGAAACACCATATATTTT CASSLGTWGNTIYF
TRBJ2-5 TRBV5-6 13 - - TGTGCCAGCAGCTTAGAGAGGGTCGGGACCCAGTACTTC CASSLERVGTQYF
TRBJ1-1 TRBV11-2 14 - TRBD1 TGTGCCAGCAGCTCACCGACAGGGGGCCCTGAAGCTTTCTTT CASSSPTGGPEAFF
TRBJ1-2 TRBV2 17 - TRBD1 TGTGCCAGCGTGACCGGGACAGGGGGCAGTAGGAACTATGGCTACACCTTC CASVTGTGGSRNYGYTF
TRBJ1-1 TRBV7-9 9 - - TGTGCCAGCAGCCCTGTGGCTTTCTTT CASSPVAFF
TRBJ2-3 TRBV27 15 - - TGTGCCAGCAGTTTAGATCTGGGAGGCACAGATACGCAGTATTTT CASSLDLGGTDTQYF
TRBJ2-7 TRBV7-9 14 once - TGTGCCAGCAGCCGTGACAGAGACTCCTACGAGCAGTACTTC CASSRDRDSYEQYF
TRBJ1-2 TRBV18 10 - - TGTGCCAGCTCGCCCGACGGCTACACCTTC CASSPDGYTF
TRBJ2-2 TRBV5-1 17 - - TGCGCCAGCAGCTTTGCCGTCCGGGACCCGAACACCGGGGAGCTGTTTTTT CASSFAVRDPNTGELFF
TRBJ2-1 TRBV5-1 16 - TRBD2 TGCGCCAGCAGCGCCGGGACTAGCGGGAGGAGGGGTGAGCAGTTCTTC CASSAGTSGRRGEQFF
TRBJ2-1 TRBV5-1 15 - TRBD1 TGCGCCAGCAGCTTGGGACAGGGGGAATACAATGAGCAGTTCTTC CASSLGQGEYNEQFF
TRBJ2-7 TRBV10-1 13 - - TGCGCCAGCAGCCTCCGGGACAACTACGAGCAGTACTTC CASSLRDNYEQYF
TRBJ1-4 TRBV19 16 - TRBD1 TGTGCCAGTAGTATACCCTACAGGGGAGTTAATGAAAAACTGTTTTTT CASSIPYRGVNEKLFF
TRBJ2-2 TRBV11-2 13 - - TGTGCCAGCAGCTTAGATTTACCCGGGGAGCTGTTTTTT CASSLDLPGELFF
TRBJ2-7 TRBV7-3 16 - - TGTGCCAGCAGCTTAGCTTTGACAGAAACCCGCCACGAGCAGTACTTC CASSLALTETRHEQYF
TRBJ1-2 TRBV7-9 14 - TRBD1 TGTGCCAGCAGCTCAATCCAGGGGGTTTATGGCTACACCTTC CASSSIQGVYGYTF
TRBJ2-7 TRBV6-5 13 - TRBD1 TGTGCCAGCAGTTATGGGACAGGGCGCGAGCAGTACTTC CASSYGTGREQYF
TRBJ2-7 TRBV6-5 15 - TRBD1 TGTGCCAGCAGTTACGATGGGACAGTCTCCTACGAGCAGTACTTC CASSYDGTVSYEQYF
TRBJ1-5 TRBV5-6 16 - - TGTGCCAGCAGCTTGAGAGTCCTGGGGAGCAATCAGCCCCAGCATTTT CASSLRVLGSNQPQHF
TRBJ1-1 TRBV5-3 9 - - TGTGCCAGAAATGTTGAAGCTTTCTTT CARNVEAFF
TRBJ2-2 TRBV2 13 - - TGTGCCAGCAGGTACAGGGACACCGGGGAGCTGTTTTTT CASRYRDTGELFF
TRBJ2-7 TRBV27 14 - - TGTGCCAGCGCTTCTTCATCCCCCTCCTACGAGCAGTACTTC CASASSSPSYEQYF
TRBJ2-7 TRBV5-6 14 - - TGTGCCAGCAGCTTTCCGGACAGCCCGGGGGAGCAGTACTTC CASSFPDSPGEQYF
TRBJ1-5 TRBV30 13 - - TGTGCCTGGGCAACAGGAGGAACACAGCCCCAGCATTTT CAWATGGTQPQHF
TRBJ2-7 TRBV14 13 - - TGTGCCAGCAGCCTTGACAGGAAGGGCGAGCAGTACTTC CASSLDRKGEQYF
TRBJ2-7 TRBV7-9 15 - - TGTGCCAGCAGCTTATTTGTCTCTAGCTCCTACGAGCAGTACTTC CASSLFVSSSYEQYF
TRBJ1-1 TRBV20-1 10 few - TGCAGTGCTAGCTCCCCTGAAGCTTTCTTT CSASSPEAFF
TRBJ2-1 TRBV6-5 15 - - TGTGCCAGCAGCCGAGTTGGGGGCCTCTACAATGAGCAGTTCTTC CASSRVGGLYNEQFF